This T cell receptor beta chain was sequenced for a study of CD4 and CD8 cells across lung adenocarcinoma regions. Note on this clonotype: At one end, the junction sequence differs from germline, possibly due to a read error.

TCRdb re-called the PCR reads through MiXCR, storing one row per CDR3 protein. There are thousands of distinct CDR3 sequences in the sample; around half occur only once, and about a fifth lies in the top ten. The sequenced sample consisted of CD8+ T cells from the center of a lung tumor. The sequence was collected from a female donor with lung adenocarcinoma. The CD4 and CD8 labels of this study may be unreliable.

The CDR3 coding sequence is TGTGCCAGCGGTTTCTCCGGCCAAGATACGCAGTATTTC. This sequence encodes CASGFSGQDTQYF. V and J are TRBV7-3 and TRBJ2-3; no firm D call. Germline assignment: CDR1 SGHTA and CDR2 FQGTGA. The CDR3 is 13 amino acids.